A selection of T cell receptor beta chains follows, all from one sample in a study of PD-1 and CTLA-4 blockade in melanoma. Sequencing was performed with immunoSEQ multiplex PCR; in TCRdb, only in-frame clones are kept and a portion is missing. The table includes 15,000 to 20,000 clones, roughly 73% detected once. The input for sequencing was CD8+ T cells from peripheral blood, taken before anti-PD-1 treatment. The source of these receptors is a human donor with melanoma. CDR3s include the opening cysteine and the closing phenylalanine or tryptophan. The D gene is left open where the match is weak. Size is omitted from some rows. Given values are once, few, many or a class for expanded clones.

V gene	D gene	clone size	J gene	CDR3 DNA	CDR3 protein
TRBV4-1	TRBD2	NA	TRBJ2-1	TGCGCCAGCAGTTTTTGGAGCGGGGCGGGGGATGAGCAGTTCTTC	CASSFWSGAGDEQFF
TRBV7-9	NA	NA	TRBJ1-1	TGTGCCAGCAGCTTTGGGTGGGACACTGAAGCTTTCTTT	CASSFGWDTEAFF
TRBV2	NA	NA	TRBJ1-1	TGTGCCAGCAGTGTAGATACAGGGTACACTGAAGCTTTCTTT	CASSVDTGYTEAFF
TRBV12-5	NA	once	TRBJ2-7	TGTGCTAGTGGCCCCCCTTACGAGCAGTACTTC	CASGPPYEQYF
TRBV11-3	NA	NA	TRBJ2-2	TGTGCCAGCAGCTTAGCGATAGGGGTAATACCCGGGGAGCTGTTTTTT	CASSLAIGVIPGELFF
TRBV30	NA	NA	TRBJ1-1	TGTGCCTGGAGTGGGCGGGGGACTGAAGCTTTCTTT	CAWSGRGTEAFF
TRBV12-5	TRBD2	NA	TRBJ2-5	TGTGCTAGTGGTTTTGGACTAGCGGGGTACCAAGAGACCCAGTACTTC	CASGFGLAGYQETQYF
TRBV5-1	TRBD2	once	TRBJ2-6	TGCGCCAGCAGCTTGGATAGCGGGAGGGGTTCTGGGGCCAACGTCCTGACTTTC	CASSLDSGRGSGANVLTF
TRBV30	TRBD1	NA	TRBJ2-2	TGTGCCTGGAGCTGGGACAGTGGCCCCGGGGAGCTGTTTTTT	CAWSWDSGPGELFF
TRBV5-4	TRBD2	NA	TRBJ2-2	TGTGCCAGCAGCTTTGCTAGCGGGATCGGTACGGGTGGGGAGCTGTTTTTT	CASSFASGIGTGGELFF
TRBV2	NA	few	TRBJ2-2	TGTGCCAGCAGTTCTCAGAGGAGAGGGGTCACCGGGGAGCTGTTTTTT	CASSSQRRGVTGELFF
TRBV28	TRBD2	NA	TRBJ2-1	TGTGCCAGCAGTTTAGGTCCTAGCGGGAGACCCTACAATGAGCAGTTCTTC	CASSLGPSGRPYNEQFF
TRBV30	NA	once	TRBJ1-2	TGTGCCTGGACCGAGGACCTTACCAATAACTATGGCTACACCTTC	CAWTEDLTNNYGYTF
TRBV6-6	NA	NA	TRBJ2-3	TGTGCCAGCAGTTGGCGGCTCACAGATACGCAGTATTTT	CASSWRLTDTQYF
TRBV10-3	NA	NA	TRBJ2-1	TGTGCCATCAGTGGTCGGGCCTCGGATGAGCAGTTCTTC	CAISGRASDEQFF
TRBV27	TRBD1	NA	TRBJ1-1	TGTGCCAGCAGTTCGGGGACAGGGAACACTGAAGCTTTCTTT	CASSSGTGNTEAFF
TRBV3-1/TRBV3-2	NA	NA	TRBJ1-1	TGTGCCAGCAGCCCCGGGGGTTTGGAAGCTTTCTTT	CASSPGGLEAFF
TRBV5-4	NA	once	TRBJ2-7	TGTGCCAGCAGCTTCCCGACACAGTCTAAGAGCGAGCAGTACTTC	CASSFPTQSKSEQYF
TRBV2	NA	NA	TRBJ2-7	TGTGCCAGCAGCTCCGGGACATATTATTACGAGCAGTACTTC	CASSSGTYYYEQYF
TRBV30	TRBD1	NA	TRBJ2-1	TGTGCCTGGAGCGAGGACAGGGGGCGGAGGTACAATGAGCAGTTCTTC	CAWSEDRGRRYNEQFF
TRBV19	NA	NA	TRBJ2-7	TGTGCCAGTAGTATTGGCCCCTCTTTTGGGACGGCCGAGCAGTACTTC	CASSIGPSFGTAEQYF
TRBV10-3	NA	once	TRBJ1-5	TGTGCCACATCAGGTTGGGACGAGAATGGCAATCAGCCCCAGCATTTT	CATSGWDENGNQPQHF
TRBV5-6	TRBD1	once	TRBJ1-4	TGTGCCAGCAGTTCGACAGGGAATGAAAAACTGTTTTTT	CASSSTGNEKLFF
TRBV10-3	NA	NA	TRBJ2-7	TGTGCCGCCCAGGGAGCTCCGTCCTACGAGCAGTACTTC	CAAQGAPSYEQYF
TRBV4-1	TRBD1	few	TRBJ2-1	TGCGCCAGCAGCCAAGAATGGGGGACAGGGGGCTACAATGAGCAGTTCTTC	CASSQEWGTGGYNEQFF
TRBV27	TRBD1	NA	TRBJ1-1	TGTGCCAGCAGTGTCGTAGGGGGCAACACTGAAGCTTTCTTT	CASSVVGGNTEAFF
TRBV7-9	NA	NA	TRBJ1-2	TGTGCCAGCAGCTTACAGGGGAATGGCTACACCTTC	CASSLQGNGYTF
TRBV7-9	NA	NA	TRBJ2-3	TGTGCCAGCAGCGAGGGGGGACACATCACAGATACGCAGTATTTT	CASSEGGHITDTQYF
TRBV7-8	NA	NA	TRBJ1-6	TGTGCCAGCAGCTTACCAGACTCCTATAATTCACCCCTCCACTTT	CASSLPDSYNSPLHF
TRBV9	TRBD2	NA	TRBJ2-5	TGTGCCAGCAGCGTAGAGTTGACTAGCGCGTACGAGACCCAGTACTTC	CASSVELTSAYETQYF
TRBV20-1	NA	NA	TRBJ2-7	TGCAGTGCCCGGCTAGCTGGTGAGCAGTACTTC	CSARLAGEQYF
TRBV27	NA	NA	TRBJ2-5	TGTGCCAGCAGTTTAGCCAGGGAGGATGAGACCCAGTACTTC	CASSLAREDETQYF
TRBV27	TRBD2	NA	TRBJ2-4	TGTGCCACCGGACTTACTAGCGGGGGGGCCAAAAACATTCAGTACTTC	CATGLTSGGAKNIQYF
TRBV4-1	NA	NA	TRBJ1-6	TGCGCCAGCAGCCAAGAACCCGGGTATACGAATTCACCCCTCCACTTT	CASSQEPGYTNSPLHF
TRBV15	NA	NA	TRBJ2-7	TGTGCCACCAGCAGTATAACCTCTACCTACGAGCAGTACTTC	CATSSITSTYEQYF
TRBV5-6	NA	once	TRBJ2-7	TGTGCCAGCAGCTTGGCCGAAAACGAGCAGTACTTC	CASSLAENEQYF
TRBV6-1	TRBD1	NA	TRBJ1-2	TGTGCCAGCAGTGACCCGGGACAGGGAGACTATGGCTACACCTTC	CASSDPGQGDYGYTF
TRBV27	NA	NA	TRBJ2-5	TGTGCCAGCAGTCCCGGGACATACCAAGAGACCCAGTACTTC	CASSPGTYQETQYF
TRBV24-1	TRBD2	NA	TRBJ2-3	TGTGCCACCAGTGGGATGACTAGCGGGAGTTATCCAGATACGCAGTATTTT	CATSGMTSGSYPDTQYF
TRBV9	NA	NA	TRBJ1-2	TGTGCCAGCAGCGCCGGACAGCGAGAAAACCCTAACTATGGCTACACCTTC	CASSAGQRENPNYGYTF
TRBV7-6	TRBD2	NA	TRBJ2-2	TGTGCCAGCAGCTTAGCGAACCGAGGGAGGGCCGGGGAGCTGTTTTTT	CASSLANRGRAGELFF
TRBV29-1	NA	medium-sized	TRBJ2-2	TGCAGCGTTACCGGACAGACGAACACCGGGGAGCTGTTTTTT	CSVTGQTNTGELFF
TRBV11-1	NA	NA	TRBJ2-7	TGTGCCAGCAGCTCATCCATTCTGGTCTACGAGCAGTACTTC	CASSSSILVYEQYF
TRBV4-1	NA	few	TRBJ2-2	TGCGCCAGCAGCCAAGATCATAGGTCGAACACCGGGGAGCTGTTTTTT	CASSQDHRSNTGELFF
TRBV5-1	NA	NA	TRBJ1-4	TGCGCCAGCAGCTTGGGGGGGAATGAAAAACTGTTTTTT	CASSLGGNEKLFF
TRBV28	TRBD2	few	TRBJ2-1	TGTGCCAGCAGTACAATACTAGCGGGCGATTACAATGAGCAGTTCTTC	CASSTILAGDYNEQFF
TRBV4-2	NA	NA	TRBJ1-1	TGTGCCAGCAGCCTTTATGATATGCCCACTGAAGCTTTCTTT	CASSLYDMPTEAFF
TRBV3-1/TRBV3-2	NA	NA	TRBJ1-2	TGTGCCAGCAGCCGGCCCAATGCGGGATCGGGTGGCTACACCTTC	CASSRPNAGSGGYTF
TRBV11-3	TRBD1	once	TRBJ1-2	TGTGCCAGCAGCCCGGGACAGGGTTTTAGTGGCTACACCTTC	CASSPGQGFSGYTF
TRBV6-2/TRBV6-3	TRBD1	NA	TRBJ1-5	TGTGCCAGCAGTACAGGGGGTTTGGGCAATCAGCCCCAGCATTTT	CASSTGGLGNQPQHF
TRBV5-4	TRBD1	NA	TRBJ1-1	TGTGCCGGAAGCACAGGGGGGTGGACTGAAGCTTTCTTT	CAGSTGGWTEAFF
TRBV12-5	NA	NA	TRBJ2-3	TGTGCTAGTGGGACCCGGGGGGCAAGCACAGATACGCAGTATTTT	CASGTRGASTDTQYF
TRBV15	NA	few	TRBJ1-5	TGTGCCACCAGCAGAGAACCGGTCCAGCCCCAGCATTTT	CATSREPVQPQHF
TRBV6-5	NA	few	TRBJ1-1	TGTGCCAGCAGTTACTCCGAGATGTGGGGGAGGCATGAAGCTTTCTTT	CASSYSEMWGRHEAFF
TRBV27	NA	NA	TRBJ2-2	TGTGCCAGCATTTACCCCCTACCGGCCAATTTTTCCGGGGAGCTGTTTTTT	CASIYPLPANFSGELFF